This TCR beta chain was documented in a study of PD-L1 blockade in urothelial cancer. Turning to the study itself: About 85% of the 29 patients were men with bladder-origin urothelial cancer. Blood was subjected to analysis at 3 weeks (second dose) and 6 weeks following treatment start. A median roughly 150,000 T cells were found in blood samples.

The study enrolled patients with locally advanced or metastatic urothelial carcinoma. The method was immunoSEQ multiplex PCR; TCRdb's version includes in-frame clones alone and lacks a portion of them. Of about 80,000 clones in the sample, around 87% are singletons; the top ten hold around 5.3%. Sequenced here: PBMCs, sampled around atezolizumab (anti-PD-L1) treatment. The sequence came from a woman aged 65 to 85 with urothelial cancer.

This CDR3 reads CASSLKGEAFF. CDR3 sequence (DNA): TGTGCCAGCAGCTTGAAGGGGGAAGCTTTCTTT. This chain connects TRBV7-2 to TRBJ1-1; a possible D gene is TRBD1 (5 bases). The CDR3 has 11 residues. With 3 bases removed from V and 8 bases from J, the gap between germline ends came to 7 bases. CDR1 and CDR2 from the germline V gene are SGHTA and FQGNSA.